The 29 T cell receptor beta chains below all came from one sample that was sequenced in a study of blood T cell repertoires in COVID-19. Assay: immunoSEQ multiplex PCR; the TCRdb copy retains only in-frame clones and omits some. The sample yields 110,000 to 150,000 clones, 65% to 90% seen once. Sequenced input: peripheral blood. Source of these receptors: a human donor in a cohort sampled during active COVID-19.

The CDR3 spells CASSLGGMVYQPQHF. The CDR3 coding sequence is TGTGCCAGCAGTTTAGGGGGGATGGTTTATCAGCCCCAGCATTTT. The chain is built from TRBV28 and TRBJ1-5; D is perhaps TRBD1 (5 bases). Germline CDR1 is MDHEN and CDR2 is SYDVKM. Trimming pared 2 bases from V and 5 bases from J, leaving 13 bases between. The CDR3 extends over 15 amino acids.

The CDR3 loop reads CASTKRAGGTDTQYF. The CDR3 DNA follows: TGTGCCAGCACTAAGAGGGCGGGAGGCACAGATACGCAGTATTTT. This rearrangement joins TRBV9 to TRBJ2-3; TRBD2 aligns across 7 bases. Looked up from germline, CDR1 is SGDLS and CDR2 is YYNGEE. The CDR3 consists of 15 residues. Unmatched junction bases numbered 8, after V lost 6 bases and J lost 1 base.

The rearrangement joins TRBV7-3 to TRBJ2-1; 7 nucleotides line up with TRBD2. Germline V gene data show CDR1 as SGHTA and CDR2 as FQGTGA. V lost 2 bases and J lost 5; bases outside the gene matches: 12. CDR3 length: 17 residues. For the CDR3, the DNA is TGTGCCAGCAGCTTATTCGGGGGGAAAGACAGAGACAATGAGCAGTTCTTC. Amino acid sequence: CASSLFGGKDRDNEQFF.

The rearrangement uses TRBV6-4 and TRBJ1-6; the D gene is possibly TRBD1 (6 bases). V lost 5 bases, J lost 6 bases, and 11 bases lay in between. CDR1 MRHNA and CDR2 SNTAGT come from the germline V gene. The CDR3 length is 14 residues. The CDR3: CASSTGYGNSPLHF. CDR3 nucleotides: TGTGCCAGCAGTACAGGGTATGGTAATTCACCCCTCCACTTT.

The rearrangement links TRBV24-1 to TRBJ2-1, with 8 bases fitting TRBD2. From germline, CDR1 is KGHDR and CDR2 SFDVKD. CDR3 size: 15 residues. V dropped 3 bases and J dropped 9; count of bases not matched to a gene: 9. CDR3 sequence reads: CATSDRTSLTGEQFF. The CDR3 DNA reads as TGTGCCACCAGTGATCGGACTAGCCTGACTGGTGAGCAGTTCTTC.

V is TRBV5-5 and J is TRBJ2-1; TRBD1 aligns across 10 bases. Germline V lookup: CDR1 SGHKS, CDR2 YYEKEE (reference sequence). This CDR3 contains 16 residues. V was clipped by 0 bases and J by 4 bases; unmatched bases: 4. As DNA, the CDR3 is TGTGCCAGCAGCTTGGAAGGGACAGGGGCGTACAATGAGCAGTTCTTC. It codes for CASSLEGTGAYNEQFF.

CDR3 nucleotide sequence: TGTGCCAGTACCATTGGGGGACTAGCGGGAGTCGAGCAGTTCTTC. It encodes CASTIGGLAGVEQFF. The V call is TRBV19, the J call TRBJ2-1; 14 bases line up with TRBD2. Germline V gene data show CDR1 as LNHDA and CDR2 as SQIVND (reference sequence). V gave up 7 bases and J gave up 10 bases; unmatched junction bases: 9. The CDR3 has 15 residues.

The sample holds one count of this clone. This chain joins TRBV2 and TRBJ2-7, with 10 bases aligning to TRBD2. The CDR3 extends over 15 amino acids. J was trimmed by 6 bases and V by 5 bases; bases with no gene match: 10. CDR1 and CDR2 from the germline V gene are SNHLY and FYNNEI. The CDR3 reads CASSTSGTSVSEQYF. DNA for the CDR3: TGTGCCAGCAGTACGTCCGGGACTAGCGTCAGCGAGCAGTACTTC.

The chain recombines TRBV18 with TRBJ1-5; 9 bases map to TRBD1. J was trimmed by 4 bases and V by 6 bases; bases with no gene match: 4. Germline-derived CDR1 and CDR2 are KGHSH and LQKENI. The CDR3 consists of 14 residues. The CDR3 protein is CASSRQGVNQPQHF. The CDR3 coding sequence is TGTGCCAGCTCCCGACAGGGGGTGAATCAGCCCCAGCATTTT.

V usage is TRBV27 and J usage is TRBJ2-3; 8 positions agree with TRBD1. Germline values: CDR1 MNHEY, CDR2 SMNVEV (reference sequence). The J segment lost 2 bases and the V segment lost 5 bases, leaving 9 bases of the junction unmatched. The CDR3 is made up of 16 amino acids. The CDR3 spells CASSGSGTGLTDTQYF. DNA of the CDR3: TGTGCCAGCAGTGGGTCCGGGACAGGACTCACAGATACGCAGTATTTT.

The V and J genes are TRBV7-2 and TRBJ2-2, with D perhaps matching TRBD1 (6 bases). CDR3 length: 16 amino acids. The V gene lost 5 bases and the J gene lost 6 bases, with 19 bases spanning the gap. CDR1 and CDR2 (germline): SGHTA, FQGNSA. The CDR3 coding sequence is TGTGCCAGCAGCAAATGGACAGATTTGGCCGCCGGGGAGCTGTTTTTT. It translates to CASSKWTDLAAGELFF.

The rearrangement links TRBV19 to TRBJ1-6; 8 nucleotides align to TRBD1. Unmatched junction bases numbered 7, after V lost 5 bases and J lost 7 bases. The CDR3 is 15 amino acids. Germline-derived CDR1 and CDR2 are LNHDA and SQIVND (reference sequence). The CDR3 sequence: CASSPFGQGNSPLHF. The CDR3 DNA follows: TGTGCCAGTAGTCCCTTCGGACAGGGAAATTCACCCCTCCACTTT.

This chain connects TRBV6-5 to TRBJ1-5; D may be TRBD1 (5 bases). With 6 bases removed from V and 4 bases from J, the gap between germline ends came to 13 bases. Germline CDR1 and CDR2: MNHEY and SVGAGI. This CDR3 comprises 14 residues. The CDR3 DNA follows: TGTGCCAGCAGAAAGGACACCGCAAATCAGCCCCAGCATTTT. Its protein product is CASRKDTANQPQHF.

The gene calls are TRBV28 and TRBJ1-2; TRBD1 matches 8 bases. J was trimmed by 4 bases and V by 7 bases; bases with no gene match: 11. CDR1 and CDR2 from the germline V gene are MDHEN and SYDVKM. The CDR3 sequence is 15 residues long. The CDR3 protein is CASTTPGGAAYGYTF. DNA for the CDR3: TGTGCCAGCACTACACCAGGGGGCGCAGCCTATGGCTACACCTTC.

V and J are TRBV28 and TRBJ1-5; 11 nucleotides agree with TRBD1. Germline trimming cut 2 bases from V and 11 bases from J; bases unmatched to any gene: 8. Germline CDR1 and CDR2: MDHEN and SYDVKM. CDR3 length: 15 residues. Here the CDR3 reads CASSLGTGGTWAQHF. CDR3 coding DNA: TGTGCCAGCAGTTTAGGGACAGGGGGAACCTGGGCCCAGCATTTT.

In this sample, this clone turned up a few times. V gene TRBV7-9 combines with J gene TRBJ2-2; TRBD2 aligns across 13 bases. The CDR3 is made up of 17 amino acids. The V segment lost 4 bases and the J segment 5 bases; nucleotides outside the gene matches: 7. The germline CDR1 and CDR2 sequences are SEHNR and FQNEAQ (reference sequence). The CDR3: CASSSWTSGSGTGELFF. The CDR3 DNA follows: TGTGCCAGCAGCTCATGGACTAGCGGGAGCGGAACCGGGGAGCTGTTTTTT.

The rearrangement links TRBV10-3 to TRBJ2-7, with D possibly being TRBD2 (5 bases). Trimming stripped 3 bases from V and 4 bases from J, with 13 bases between. The CDR3 covers 14 residues. Looked up from germline, CDR1 is ENHRY and CDR2 is SYGVKD. DNA for the CDR3: TGTGCCATCAGTGATCTCGGGATGGGGTACGAGCAGTACTTC. It translates to CAISDLGMGYEQYF.

In its sample, this clone was seen once. CDR3 sequence: CASSQDQPGGADTQYF. CDR3 nucleotides: TGTGCCAGCAGCCAAGATCAGCCGGGAGGCGCAGATACGCAGTATTTT. The chain is built from TRBV14 and TRBJ2-3; 7 positions match TRBD2. This CDR3 is built from 16 residues. Germline V lookup: CDR1 SGHDN, CDR2 FVKESK. Germline trimming cut 0 bases from V and 4 bases from J; bases unmatched to any gene: 7.

This clone was found a few times. This chain links TRBV6-1 with TRBJ2-7, with D maybe TRBD1 (5 bases). The CDR3 has 14 residues. With 3 bases removed from V and 5 bases from J, the gap between germline ends came to 14 bases. CDR1 is MNHNS and CDR2 is SASEGT in the germline V gene. The CDR3, as DNA: TGTGCCAGCAGTGATCCAGGGCCCCCTGACGAGCAGTACTTC. The encoded protein is CASSDPGPPDEQYF.

The V gene is TRBV18, the J gene TRBJ1-2, with D perhaps TRBD1 (5 bases). V shed 1 base and J shed 4 bases, with 10 bases lying between them. Germline lookup yields CDR1 KGHSH and CDR2 LQKENI. The CDR3 sequence is 14 residues long. The DNA of the CDR3 is TGTGCCAGCTCACCACAGGGGAACACCTATGGCTACACCTTC. Protein product: CASSPQGNTYGYTF.

This chain uses TRBV18 with TRBJ2-4; 9 bases fit TRBD2. CDR1 and CDR2 from the germline V gene are KGHSH and LQKENI. With V trimmed by 3 bases and J by 8 bases, 8 bases remained unmatched. The CDR3 is made up of 15 amino acids. The CDR3 bases are TGTGCCAGCTCACCGAGCGGGGGGAGTAGGGACATTCAGTACTTC. Protein product: CASSPSGGSRDIQYF.

This clone was seen only a few times. The chain joins TRBV16 to TRBJ2-1; 9 bases align to TRBD2. Germline V gene lookup returns CDR1 KGHSY and CDR2 FQNENV. The CDR3 runs 15 residues. After removal of 0 bases from V and 5 bases from J, the junction contained 2 bases not matched to a gene. CDR3 in DNA: TGTGCCAGCAGCCAATCGGCTAGCGGGAACAATGAGCAGTTCTTC. Its protein is CASSQSASGNNEQFF. The full variable domain, completed using reference TRBV16 and TRBJ2-1, is GEEVAQTPKHLVRGEGQKAKLYCAPIKGHSYVFWYQQVLKNEFKFLISFQNENVFDETGMPKERFSAKCLPNSPCSLEIQATKLEDSAVYFCASSQSASGNNEQFFGPGTRLTVL.

This rearrangement joins TRBV27 to TRBJ2-3; TRBD2 agrees at 13 bases. Looked up from germline, CDR1 is MNHEY and CDR2 is SMNVEV (reference sequence). The CDR3 spans 16 residues. After removal of 7 bases from V and 5 bases from J, the junction contained 9 bases not matched to a gene. The CDR3 DNA reads as TGTGCCAGCATTGCACTAGCGGGAGGGCCGGTAGATACGCAGTATTTT. The encoded protein is CASIALAGGPVDTQYF.

The rearrangement joins TRBV6-2 or TRBV6-3 to TRBJ2-7; TRBD1 aligns across 12 bases. Germline CDR1 reads MNHEY; CDR2 reads SVGEGT. The CDR3 is 15 residues long. Unmatched junction bases numbered 6, after V lost 5 bases and J lost 4 bases. The CDR3 loop reads CASSTPGQGAYEQYF. Written as DNA, the CDR3 is TGTGCCAGCAGTACTCCGGGACAGGGGGCGTACGAGCAGTACTTC.

This clone was seen only a few times. This chain connects TRBV28 to TRBJ2-7; 9 nucleotides agree with TRBD1. After removal of 7 bases from V and 4 bases from J, the junction contained 11 bases not matched to a gene. The CDR3 loop spans 15 amino acids. Germline lookup yields CDR1 MDHEN and CDR2 SYDVKM. The CDR3 reads CASTSQGQGSYEQYF. As DNA, the CDR3 is TGTGCCAGCACCTCCCAGGGACAGGGTAGTTACGAGCAGTACTTC.

The CDR3 spells CASRGDSPQETQYF. The CDR3 DNA reads as TGTGCCAGCCGGGGGGATAGCCCCCAAGAGACCCAGTACTTC. The chain carries TRBV2 and TRBJ2-5; TRBD2 aligns across 7 bases. The V segment lost 8 bases and the J segment 1 base; nucleotides outside the gene matches: 7. Looked up from germline, CDR1 is SNHLY and CDR2 is FYNNEI. The CDR3 is 14 amino acids.

V and J are TRBV4-3 and TRBJ1-2; the D gene is possibly TRBD1 (5 bases). Between the trimmed V and J ends, which lost 1 base and 9 bases, there was a span of 18 bases. The CDR3 sequence is 15 residues long. CDR1 is LGHNA and CDR2 is YSLEER in the germline V gene. The CDR3 protein is CASSQGVRGVTSYTF. The DNA for the CDR3 is TGCGCCAGCAGCCAAGGAGTTCGGGGGGTAACGAGCTACACCTTC.

V is TRBV7-8 and J is TRBJ2-7, with a possible D match to TRBD2 (6 bases). Germline loops: CDR1 SGHVS, CDR2 FQNEAQ. The CDR3 is 15 amino acids. Trimming left V 5 bases short and J 0 bases short, with 14 bases between. CDR3 coding DNA: TGTGCCAGCAGCCGAGGGACTGGAAGCTCCTACGAGCAGTACTTC. Residues: CASSRGTGSSYEQYF.

This clone has just a few counts. The chain links TRBV7-2 to TRBJ1-5; tentative D call: TRBD1 (6 bases). The CDR3 is 15 residues long. Germline loops: CDR1 SGHTA, CDR2 FQGNSA. Trimming removed 1 base from V and 6 bases from J, with 13 bases in between. This CDR3 reads CASSLDRAGGQPQHF. The CDR3 DNA is TGTGCCAGCAGCTTAGACAGGGCGGGTGGTCAGCCCCAGCATTTT.